Below are 2 T cell receptor beta chains sequenced from a single sample in a study of beta chain features in type 1 diabetes. Sequencing targeted expressed TCRB transcripts, as all isolated RNA had been reverse transcribed. The table came from immunoSEQ multiplex PCR; TCRdb's copy has only in-frame clones and leaves some out. The sample holds roughly 370,000 clones, over 11% seen once. Sequenced sample: naive CD4+ T cells from blood. The receptors originated from a man in his thirties or forties in good health.

This clone was detected a few times. The rearrangement uses TRBV12-2 and TRBJ2-7; the table gives TRBD1 as D, unverified against the DNA. TRBV12-2 is deemed a pseudogene. The CDR3 is 14 residues long. CDR3 in amino acids: CASRLVGHNYEQYV. The CDR3 DNA reads as TGTGCAAGTCGCTTAGTGGGACACAACTACGAGCAGTACGTC.

This clone was counted between two and nine times. The chain has TRBV6-6 and TRBJ2-7; no firm D call. This CDR3 comprises 14 residues. Germline assignment: CDR1 MNHNY and CDR2 SVGAGI (reference sequence). V lost 0 bases, J lost 8 bases, and 14 bases lay in between. The CDR3 sequence is CASSYSTGPGQQYV. CDR3 in DNA: TGTGCCAGCAGTTACTCGACCGGGCCCGGGCAGCAGTACGTC.